This TCR beta chain was sequenced for a study of blood T cell repertoires in COVID-19. Study details: From the United States, Italy and Spain came samples of acute and convalescent COVID-19. Sample material is recorded as cDNA or gDNA derived from T cells, B-cell-depleted T cells, or PBMCs.

From germline, CDR1 is LGHDT and CDR2 YNNKEL (reference sequence). The CDR3 extends over 15 amino acids. V was trimmed by 1 base and J by 0 bases, leaving 7 bases between them. Authors' processing steps: By means of reference gene primer amplification, nucleated cell counts were estimated. The protocol was immunoSEQ multiplex PCR, while the TCRdb copy is restricted to in-frame clones and leaves out a portion. That table is the source of V, J and clone size, and D and trimming were worked out from the DNA. The sample yields 75,000 to 80,000 clones, approximately 81% seen once. Seattle participants joined during active infection and were tracked over time.

The chain joins TRBV3-1 (or the pseudogene TRBV3-2) to TRBJ2-1; D unclear. The sample consisted of peripheral blood. The receptor comes from a man between 60 and 75 years old with COVID-19, enrolled during active disease. The DNA of the CDR3 is TGTGCCAGCAGCCAAGGTAGATTCTCCTACAATGAGCAGTTCTTC. Amino acid sequence: CASSQGRFSYNEQFF.